The clone carrying this T cell receptor (beta chain) has only a few counts. A sample-barcoded 5' primer and a J-beta primer mix were used in a second PCR of about 7 to 12 cycles. TCRdb processed the 5' RACE reads anew with MiXCR; each CDR3 protein has one entry. The profile shows under 1 million distinct CDR3 sequences, 40% to 50% of them singletons. This CDR3 spans 15 amino acids. The germline V gene encodes CDR1 GTSNPN and CDR2 SVGIG (reference sequence). After removal of 4 bases from V and 3 bases from J, the junction contained 10 bases not matched to a gene. Russia was home to the donors, healthy Caucasian individuals aged about 6 to 90. These data come from a study of blood T cells in healthy people across ages.

This receptor was obtained from a man aged 55 to 69 in good health. Sample: blood. The J gene is TRBJ2-3, the V gene TRBV30; 7 bases map to TRBD1. DNA of the CDR3: TGTGCCTGGAAATTTCCGGACAGGCTGACAGATACGCAGTATTTT. Amino acids: CAWKFPDRLTDTQYF.